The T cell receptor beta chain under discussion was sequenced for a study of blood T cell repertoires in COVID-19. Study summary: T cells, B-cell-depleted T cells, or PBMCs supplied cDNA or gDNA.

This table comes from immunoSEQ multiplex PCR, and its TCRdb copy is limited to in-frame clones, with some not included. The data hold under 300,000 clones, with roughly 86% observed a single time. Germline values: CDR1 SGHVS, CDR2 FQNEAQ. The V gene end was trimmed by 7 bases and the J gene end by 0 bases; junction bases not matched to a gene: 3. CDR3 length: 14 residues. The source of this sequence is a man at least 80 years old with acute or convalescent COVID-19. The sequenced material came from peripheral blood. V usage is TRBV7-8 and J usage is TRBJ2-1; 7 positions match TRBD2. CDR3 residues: CASTGGSSYNEQFF. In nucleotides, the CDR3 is TGTGCCAGCACCGGGGGGAGCTCCTACAATGAGCAGTTCTTC.